The entry below gives a single T cell receptor (beta chain) sequence along with its context. Its antigen is still unknown. This sample is drawn from a study of T cell responses to AZD1222 COVID-19 vaccine. Only in-frame clones appear in the TCRdb table, and some are missing; sequencing was by immunoSEQ multiplex PCR. The sample has 150,000 or so clones; 80% to 95% are singletons. Trimming shortened V by 5 bases and J by 0 bases, and 7 bases separated the two germline ends. Per the germline V gene, CDR1 is SGHVS and CDR2 is FQNEAQ. The CDR3 sequence is 13 residues long. Study-level findings and limits: Of spike-specific TCRs, nearly half reportedly target regions left unmutated in variants. Repertoire samples came only from after the peak T cell response. CD4 TCRs associated with vaccination spanned spike, dominating at 160-218 and 743-854. Only a handful of AZD1222 recipients, six or seven in all, had baseline seropositivity.

The source material was peripheral blood, sampled on day 0 of AZD1222 vaccination. The gene calls are TRBV7-8 and TRBJ1-1; no reliable D call. The source of this sequence is an adult in good health. CDR3: CASSPRLNTEAFF. The CDR3 DNA follows: TGTGCCAGCAGCCCTCGTTTGAACACTGAAGCTTTCTTT.